This record covers a single T cell receptor beta chain. The data belong to a study of cytomegalovirus exposure and HLA in healthy donors. Amplification used 60 Vbeta primers and 13 Jbeta primers. Data came from immunoSEQ multiplex PCR; TCRdb stores just in-frame clones and leaves some out. This sample yields around 140,000 clones, of which around 86% are seen a single time; less than 10% belongs to the top ten. This CDR3 is 13 amino acids long. Germline V gene data show CDR1 as SGHDN and CDR2 as FVKESK. Trimming removed 1 base at V and 8 bases at J, with 9 bases between. This chain links TRBV14 with TRBJ1-5; tentative D call: TRBD1 (5 bases). The source material was PBMCs. This clonotype was obtained from a woman aged 45-60 years in good health and CMV-seropositive. The CDR3 spells CASSQGPGEPQHF. In nucleotides, the CDR3 is TGTGCCAGCAGCCAAGGACCGGGGGAGCCCCAGCATTTT.